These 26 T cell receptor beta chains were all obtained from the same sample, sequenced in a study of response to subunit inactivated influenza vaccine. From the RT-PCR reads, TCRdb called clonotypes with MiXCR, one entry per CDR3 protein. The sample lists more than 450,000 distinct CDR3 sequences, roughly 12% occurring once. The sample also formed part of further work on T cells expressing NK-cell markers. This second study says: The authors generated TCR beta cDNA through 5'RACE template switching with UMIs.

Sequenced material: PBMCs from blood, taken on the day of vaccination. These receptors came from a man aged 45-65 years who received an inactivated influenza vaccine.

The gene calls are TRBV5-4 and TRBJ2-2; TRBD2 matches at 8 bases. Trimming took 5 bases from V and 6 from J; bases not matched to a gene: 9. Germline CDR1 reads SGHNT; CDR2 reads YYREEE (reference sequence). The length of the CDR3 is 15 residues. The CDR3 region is CASRSYSGKAGELFF. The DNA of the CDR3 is TGTGCCAGCAGATCCTATAGCGGGAAGGCCGGGGAGCTGTTTTTT.

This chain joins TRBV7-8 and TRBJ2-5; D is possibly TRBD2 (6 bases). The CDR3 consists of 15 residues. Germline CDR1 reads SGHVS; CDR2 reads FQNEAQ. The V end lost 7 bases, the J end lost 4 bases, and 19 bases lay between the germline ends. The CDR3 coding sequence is TGTGCCAGCATCCCTCGCCGGGGGAGAGGAGAGACCCAGTACTTC. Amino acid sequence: CASIPRRGRGETQYF.

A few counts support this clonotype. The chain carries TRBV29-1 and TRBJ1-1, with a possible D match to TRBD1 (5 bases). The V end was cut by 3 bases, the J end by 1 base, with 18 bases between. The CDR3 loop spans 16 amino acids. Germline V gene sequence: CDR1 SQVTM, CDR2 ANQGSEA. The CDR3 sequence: CSVEDPRAPRNTEAFF. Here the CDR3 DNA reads TGCAGCGTTGAGGACCCCAGGGCGCCGAGGAACACTGAAGCTTTCTTT.

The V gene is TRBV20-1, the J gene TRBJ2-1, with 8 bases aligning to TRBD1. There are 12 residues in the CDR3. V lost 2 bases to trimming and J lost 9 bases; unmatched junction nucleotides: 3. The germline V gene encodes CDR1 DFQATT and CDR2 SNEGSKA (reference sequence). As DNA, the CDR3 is TGCAGTGCTAGAACAGGGGGTGGTGAGCAGTTCTTC. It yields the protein CSARTGGGEQFF.

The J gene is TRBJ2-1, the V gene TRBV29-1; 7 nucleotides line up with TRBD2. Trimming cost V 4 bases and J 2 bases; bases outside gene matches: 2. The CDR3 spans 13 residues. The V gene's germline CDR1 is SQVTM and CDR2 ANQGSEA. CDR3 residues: CSVVAGPYNEQFF. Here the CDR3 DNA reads TGCAGCGTTGTAGCGGGTCCCTACAATGAGCAGTTCTTC.

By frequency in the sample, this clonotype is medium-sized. This CDR3 is CASSERGHQETQYF. The DNA of the CDR3 is TGTGCCAGCAGTGAGAGGGGGCACCAAGAGACCCAGTACTTC. The gene calls are TRBV25-1 and TRBJ2-5; 7 nucleotides align to TRBD1. CDR1 and CDR2 from the germline V gene are MGHDK and SYGVNS. After removal of 3 bases from V and 0 bases from J, the junction contained 1 base not matched to a gene. This CDR3 is 14 amino acids long.

DNA for the CDR3: TGTGCCAGCAGTTCCACTGGGGTTAAGGATACGCAGTATTTT. Protein sequence: CASSSTGVKDTQYF. The V and J genes are TRBV6-5 and TRBJ2-3, with D uncertain. Trimming removed 4 bases from V and 6 bases from J, with 14 bases in between. The CDR3 totals 14 residues. The germline CDR1 and CDR2 sequences are MNHEY and SVGAGI.

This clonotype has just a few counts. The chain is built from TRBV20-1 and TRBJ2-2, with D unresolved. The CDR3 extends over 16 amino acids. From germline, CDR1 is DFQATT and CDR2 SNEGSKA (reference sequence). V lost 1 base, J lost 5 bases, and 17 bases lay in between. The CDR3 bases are TGCAGTGCTAGAGTACACTGGCGAGGCCGTACCGGGGAGCTGTTTTTT. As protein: CSARVHWRGRTGELFF.

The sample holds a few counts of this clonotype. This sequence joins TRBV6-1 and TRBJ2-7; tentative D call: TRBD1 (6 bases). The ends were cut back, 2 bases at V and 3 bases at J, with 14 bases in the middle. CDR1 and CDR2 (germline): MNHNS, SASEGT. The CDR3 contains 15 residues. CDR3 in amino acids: CASSEFSGVGYEQYF. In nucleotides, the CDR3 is TGTGCCAGCAGTGAATTCTCAGGGGTAGGCTACGAGCAGTACTTC.

DNA for the CDR3: TGTGCCAGCAGCTTGCCGGGACAGGGGCAGCAGGGCTATGGCTACACCTTC. The encoded protein is CASSLPGQGQQGYGYTF. The chain combines TRBV7-9 with TRBJ1-2, with 10 positions matching TRBD1. From germline, CDR1 is SEHNR and CDR2 FQNEAQ (reference sequence). The CDR3 extends over 17 amino acids. V shed 3 bases and J 4 bases; nucleotides not matched to a gene: 11.

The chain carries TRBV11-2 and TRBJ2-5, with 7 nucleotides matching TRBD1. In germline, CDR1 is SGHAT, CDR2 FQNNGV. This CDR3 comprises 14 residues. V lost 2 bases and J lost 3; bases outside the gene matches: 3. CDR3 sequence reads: CASSLRDSKETQYF. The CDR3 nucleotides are TGTGCCAGCAGCTTACGGGACAGTAAAGAGACCCAGTACTTC.

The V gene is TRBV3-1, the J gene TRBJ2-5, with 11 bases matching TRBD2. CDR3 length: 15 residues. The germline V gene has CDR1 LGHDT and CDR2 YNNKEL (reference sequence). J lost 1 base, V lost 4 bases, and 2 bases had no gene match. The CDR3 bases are TGTGCCAGCAGCCCACTAGCGGGGGCCCAAGAGACCCAGTACTTC. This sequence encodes CASSPLAGAQETQYF.

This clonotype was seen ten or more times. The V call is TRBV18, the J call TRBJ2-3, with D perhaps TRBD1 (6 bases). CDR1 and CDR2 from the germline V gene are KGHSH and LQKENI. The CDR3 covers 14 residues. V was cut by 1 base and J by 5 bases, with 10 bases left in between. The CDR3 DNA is TGTGCCAGCTCACCACAGACGGGACAAGATACGCAGTATTTT. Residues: CASSPQTGQDTQYF.

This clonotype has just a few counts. CDR3 in amino acids: CASSLQGLGNTEAFF. The CDR3 DNA sequence: TGTGCCAGCAGCTTACAAGGGCTGGGGAACACTGAAGCTTTCTTT. The J gene is TRBJ1-1, the V gene TRBV11-1; no clear D. The germline V and J ends were trimmed by 2 bases and 1 base, with 11 bases remaining between them. This CDR3 comprises 15 residues. Germline loops: CDR1 SGHAT, CDR2 FQDESV (reference sequence).

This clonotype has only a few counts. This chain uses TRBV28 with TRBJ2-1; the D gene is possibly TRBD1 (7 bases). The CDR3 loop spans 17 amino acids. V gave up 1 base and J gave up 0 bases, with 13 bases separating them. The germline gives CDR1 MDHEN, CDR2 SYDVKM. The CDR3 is CASSLSRGAFSYNEQFF. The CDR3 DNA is TGTGCCAGCAGTTTATCCAGGGGGGCTTTCTCCTACAATGAGCAGTTCTTC.

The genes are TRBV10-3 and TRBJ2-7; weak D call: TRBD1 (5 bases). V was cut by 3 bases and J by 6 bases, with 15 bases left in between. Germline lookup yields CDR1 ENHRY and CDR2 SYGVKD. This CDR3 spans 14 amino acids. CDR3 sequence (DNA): TGTGCCATCAGTGATTTGGACACCGAAGGCGAGCAGTACTTC. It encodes CAISDLDTEGEQYF.

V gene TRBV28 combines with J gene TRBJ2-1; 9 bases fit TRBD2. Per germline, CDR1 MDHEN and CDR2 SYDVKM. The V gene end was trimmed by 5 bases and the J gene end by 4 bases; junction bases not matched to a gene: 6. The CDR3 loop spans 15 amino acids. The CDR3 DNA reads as TGTGCCAGCAGTCTTACTAGCGGGCATTACAATGAGCAGTTCTTC. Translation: CASSLTSGHYNEQFF.

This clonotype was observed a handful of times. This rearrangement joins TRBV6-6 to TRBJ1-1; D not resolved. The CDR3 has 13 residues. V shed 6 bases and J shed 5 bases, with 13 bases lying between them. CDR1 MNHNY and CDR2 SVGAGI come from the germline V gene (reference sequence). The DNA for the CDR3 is TGTGCCAGCAGCTTTACGGCTGGTACTGAAGCTTTCTTT. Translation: CASSFTAGTEAFF.

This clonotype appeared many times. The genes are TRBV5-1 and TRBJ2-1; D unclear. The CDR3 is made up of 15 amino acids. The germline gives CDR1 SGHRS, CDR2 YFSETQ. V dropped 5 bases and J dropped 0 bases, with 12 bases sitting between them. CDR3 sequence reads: CASRKGLGSYNEQFF. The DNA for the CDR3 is TGCGCCAGCAGGAAGGGATTAGGCTCCTACAATGAGCAGTTCTTC. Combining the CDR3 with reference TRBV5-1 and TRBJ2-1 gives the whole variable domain KAGVTQTPRYLIKTRGQQVTLSCSPISGHRSVSWYQQTPGQGLQFLFEYFSETQRNKGNFPGRFSGRQFSNSRSEMNVSTLELGDSALYLCASRKGLGSYNEQFFGPGTRLTVL.

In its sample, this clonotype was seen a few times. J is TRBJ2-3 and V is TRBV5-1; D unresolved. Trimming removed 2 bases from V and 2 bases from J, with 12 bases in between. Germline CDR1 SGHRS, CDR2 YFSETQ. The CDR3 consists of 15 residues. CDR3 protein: CASSLRVSATDTQYF. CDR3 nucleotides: TGCGCCAGCAGCTTACGGGTATCCGCCACAGATACGCAGTATTTT.

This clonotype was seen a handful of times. The CDR3 sequence: CSARSTGGKAGGGNIQYF. In nucleotides, the CDR3 is TGCAGTGCTAGATCGACAGGGGGCAAAGCGGGAGGGGGAAACATTCAGTACTTC. This chain links TRBV20-1 with TRBJ2-4; D is perhaps TRBD1 or TRBD2 (10 bases each). Germline CDR1 DFQATT, CDR2 SNEGSKA (reference sequence). Trimming shortened V by 2 bases and J by 6 bases, and 26 bases separated the two germline ends. This CDR3 has 18 residues.

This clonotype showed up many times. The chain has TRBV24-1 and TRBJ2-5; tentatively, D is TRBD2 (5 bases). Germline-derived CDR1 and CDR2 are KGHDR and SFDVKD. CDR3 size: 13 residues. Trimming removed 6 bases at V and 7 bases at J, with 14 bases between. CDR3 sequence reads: CATSTPGLGTQYF. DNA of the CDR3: TGTGCCACCAGTACTCCGGGGTTAGGGACCCAGTACTTC.

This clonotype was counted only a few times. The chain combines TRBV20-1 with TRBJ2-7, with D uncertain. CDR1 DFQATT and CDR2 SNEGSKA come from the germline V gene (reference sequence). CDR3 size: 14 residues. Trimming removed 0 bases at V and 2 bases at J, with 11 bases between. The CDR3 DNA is TGCAGTGCTAGAGATGTCGTGAGAACCTACGAGCAGTACTTC. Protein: CSARDVVRTYEQYF.

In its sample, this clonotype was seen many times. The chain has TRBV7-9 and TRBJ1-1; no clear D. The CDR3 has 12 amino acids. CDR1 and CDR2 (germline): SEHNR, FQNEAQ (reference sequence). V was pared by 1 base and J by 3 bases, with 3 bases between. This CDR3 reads CASSLVDTEAFF. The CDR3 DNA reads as TGTGCCAGCAGCTTAGTGGACACTGAAGCTTTCTTT.

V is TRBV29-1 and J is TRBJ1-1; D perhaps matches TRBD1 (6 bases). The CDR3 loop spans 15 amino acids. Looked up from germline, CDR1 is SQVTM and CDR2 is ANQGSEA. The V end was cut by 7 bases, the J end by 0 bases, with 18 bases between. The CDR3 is CSARGDGSMNTEAFF. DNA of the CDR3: TGCAGCGCCAGGGGAGACGGGTCCATGAACACTGAAGCTTTCTTT. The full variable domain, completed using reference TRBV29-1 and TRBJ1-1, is SAVISQKPSRDICQRGTSLTIQCQVDSQVTMMFWYRQQPGQSLTLIATANQGSEATYESGFVIDKFPISRPNLTFSTLTVSNMSPEDSSIYLCSARGDGSMNTEAFFGQGTRLTVV.

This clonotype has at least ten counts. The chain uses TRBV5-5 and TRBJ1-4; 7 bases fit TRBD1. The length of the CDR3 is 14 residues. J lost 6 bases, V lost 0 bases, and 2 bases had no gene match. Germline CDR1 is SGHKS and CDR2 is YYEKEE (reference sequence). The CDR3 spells CASSLEGADEKLFF. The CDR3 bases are TGTGCCAGCAGCTTGGAGGGGGCAGATGAAAAACTGTTTTTT.